The present entry profiles one T cell receptor beta chain with its context. The antigen is unknown. The germline V gene has CDR1 SEHNR and CDR2 FQNEAQ (reference sequence). The V and J ends lost 5 bases and 1 base respectively, with 11 bases between them. The CDR3 sequence is 14 residues long. These data belong to a study of response to subunit inactivated influenza vaccine. Study results and limitations: Authors suggested seasonal influenza vaccinations each recruit few new T cells.

In TCRdb, the RT-PCR reads were re-called with MiXCR into one record per CDR3 protein. Seen here are roughly 190,000 distinct CDR3 sequences, approximately 15% observed once, and the top ten hold approximately 27%. The V gene is TRBV7-9, the J gene TRBJ1-1, with D maybe TRBD1 (5 bases). The TCR sequence derives from a man aged 50 or older who received an inactivated influenza vaccine. The sample was CD8+ T cells sorted from PBMCs, taken roughly 5 days after vaccination. CDR3 region: CASSETGQNTEAFF. The CDR3 DNA reads as TGTGCCAGCAGCGAAACAGGACAGAACACTGAAGCTTTCTTT.